This T cell receptor (beta chain) is drawn from a study of T cell responses to AZD1222 COVID-19 vaccine. The study's findings and limits: Clonal diversity may have been underestimated in mostly white British donors.

Turning to this clone: Its antigen is still unknown.

The table came from immunoSEQ multiplex PCR; TCRdb's copy has only in-frame clones and leaves some out. The sample includes 100,000 to 150,000 clones, about nine tenths seen only once; the top ten take about 1.1%. This CDR3 is built from 13 residues. The germline V gene encodes CDR1 LNHDA and CDR2 SQIVND (reference sequence). The chain joins TRBV19 to TRBJ2-5, with D perhaps matching TRBD1 (7 bases). The input for sequencing was peripheral blood, taken 28 days after the second AZD1222 dose. The source of this sequence is an adult who received the AZD1222 COVID-19 vaccine. The CDR3 is CAASDSGGETQYF. CDR3 coding DNA: TGTGCTGCATCAGACTCAGGGGGGGAGACCCAGTACTTC.